This T cell receptor (beta chain) was sequenced during a study of cytomegalovirus exposure and HLA in healthy donors. Study summary: The early release's HLA-typed donors yielded approximately 81 million unique TCRs.

The PCR made use of 60 Vbeta and 13 Jbeta primers. Generated by immunoSEQ multiplex PCR, the TCRdb table keeps only in-frame clones and is missing some. The data show over 95,000 clones, about 76% seen once. The germline gives CDR1 SGHAT, CDR2 FQDESV (reference sequence). The CDR3 spans 12 residues. Trimming at V came to 3 bases and at J to 6 bases, leaving 1 base not matched to a gene. This chain connects TRBV11-1 to TRBJ1-1; 7 bases agree with TRBD1. The TCR sequence derives from a woman in her 40s in good health and CMV-seropositive. Material: PBMCs. This CDR3 reads CASSLRGPEAFF. The DNA for the CDR3 is TGTGCCAGCAGCTTGAGGGGGCCTGAAGCTTTCTTT.